The 32 T cell receptor beta chains given below trace back to one sample, sequenced in a study of CD8 T cells in ankylosing spondylitis. TCRdb fed the 5' RACE reads into MiXCR, producing one record per CDR3 protein. Here the sample spans 200,000 or so distinct CDR3 sequences, 10% to 15% being singletons. The sample was blood, either unsorted or a sorted T cell fraction (not recorded which). Source of these receptors: a female donor with ankylosing spondylitis or in good health (not recorded which).

This clonotype was recorded many times. V usage is TRBV19 and J usage is TRBJ2-5; D might be TRBD1 (6 bases). This CDR3 region has 14 residues. Trimming left V 6 bases short and J 1 base short, with 12 bases between. Germline values: CDR1 LNHDA, CDR2 SQIVND (reference sequence). The CDR3 is CASSVTGFQETQYF. CDR3 nucleotide sequence: TGTGCCAGTAGCGTAACAGGGTTCCAAGAGACCCAGTACTTC.

In its sample, this clonotype was seen many times. CDR3 loop: CASSLMENTQYF. CDR3 DNA sequence: TGTGCCAGCAGTCTTATGGAGAATACGCAGTATTTT. V and J are TRBV28 and TRBJ2-3; D call uncertain. The CDR3 has 12 amino acids. Germline loops: CDR1 MDHEN, CDR2 SYDVKM. V was cut by 5 bases and J by 7 bases, with 10 bases left in between.

This clonotype showed up just a few times. This chain uses TRBV12-3 or TRBV12-4 with TRBJ1-3; 8 nucleotides agree with TRBD1. The CDR3 runs 14 residues. The ends lost 5 bases at V and 3 bases at J; junction bases unmatched: 3. CDR3 bases: TGTGCCAGCAGTCGCGGACAGGGTGGAAACACCATATATTTT. Amino acids: CASSRGQGGNTIYF.

At least ten counts were recorded for this clonotype. J is TRBJ2-1 and V is TRBV4-3, with 7 bases lining up with TRBD2. This CDR3 region has 15 residues. The V and J ends lost 6 bases and 2 bases, in that order; junction bases with no gene match: 7. Germline CDR1 and CDR2: LGHNA and YSLEER. The CDR3 DNA sequence: TGCGCCAGCAGTCCCAGACTAGCTACCTACAATGAGCAGTTCTTC. This sequence encodes CASSPRLATYNEQFF.

This clonotype was observed many times. This chain uses TRBV5-1 with TRBJ1-3; 7 bases are shared with TRBD1. CDR3 length: 15 residues. Trimming cost V 3 bases and J 1 base; bases outside gene matches: 4. Germline CDR1 reads SGHRS; CDR2 reads YFSETQ. This CDR3 reads CASSSDRVSGNTIYF. DNA for the CDR3: TGCGCCAGCAGCTCTGACAGGGTTTCTGGAAACACCATATATTTT.

This clonotype occurred many times. The chain employs TRBV20-1 and TRBJ2-7; D remains ambiguous. The CDR3 has 13 amino acids. V gave up 1 base and J gave up 0 bases, with 7 bases separating them. Germline loops: CDR1 DFQATT, CDR2 SNEGSKA (reference sequence). The DNA for the CDR3 is TGCAGTGCTAGAGGATCAAGCTCCTACGAGCAGTACTTC. It codes for CSARGSSSYEQYF.

The rearrangement joins TRBV20-1 to TRBJ2-7; either TRBD1 or TRBD2 may supply D (5 bases each). V lost 1 base, J lost 7 bases, and 14 bases lay in between. Germline CDR1 DFQATT, CDR2 SNEGSKA (reference sequence). The CDR3 contains 13 residues. CDR3 protein: CSARGDGPVEQYF. CDR3 sequence (DNA): TGCAGTGCTAGAGGGGACGGCCCTGTAGAGCAGTACTTC.

This clonotype has at least ten counts. The chain carries TRBV27 and TRBJ2-2; D is perhaps TRBD2 (5 bases). Germline V gene lookup returns CDR1 MNHEY and CDR2 SMNVEV (reference sequence). V was pared by 7 bases and J by 2 bases, with 14 bases between. The CDR3 has 15 residues. This CDR3 reads CASTLGLSNTGELFF. In DNA, the CDR3 is TGTGCCAGCACCCTCGGACTCTCCAACACCGGGGAGCTGTTTTTT.

The table lists this clonotype with many counts. The chain couples TRBV7-9 to TRBJ2-1; D call uncertain. The CDR3 extends over 14 amino acids. The V gene's germline CDR1 is SEHNR and CDR2 FQNEAQ (reference sequence). Between the trimmed V and J ends, which lost 5 bases and 5 bases, there was a span of 13 bases. The CDR3 here is CASSLRKGDNEQFF. CDR3 in DNA: TGTGCCAGCAGCCTGCGAAAGGGCGACAATGAGCAGTTCTTC.

The sample holds many counts of this clonotype. J is TRBJ2-2 and V is TRBV4-3, with 8 bases aligning to TRBD1. Unmatched junction bases numbered 8, after V lost 6 bases and J lost 5 bases. The germline gives CDR1 LGHNA, CDR2 YSLEER. The CDR3 runs to 15 residues. The CDR3 nucleotides are TGCGCCAGCAGTCTTCAGGGGGCGACGACCGGGGAGCTGTTTTTT. Translated: CASSLQGATTGELFF.

This clonotype was picked up a small number of times. The rearrangement uses TRBV7-2 and TRBJ2-4; TRBD2 agrees at 8 bases. Germline values: CDR1 SGHTA, CDR2 FQGNSA. The CDR3 length is 13 residues. V lost 5 bases and J lost 7; bases outside the gene matches: 4. The DNA of the CDR3 is TGTGCCAGCAGCCCACAGCGGGAGAACATTCAGTACTTC. It yields the protein CASSPQRENIQYF.

This clonotype was recorded many times. J is TRBJ2-1 and V is TRBV6-2 or TRBV6-3, with D unclear. The germline V gene has CDR1 MNHEY and CDR2 SVGEGT. V shed 0 bases and J shed 3 bases, with 9 bases lying between them. The CDR3 is 15 residues long. The CDR3 protein is CASSYSPGYYNEQFF. In DNA form, the CDR3 reads TGTGCCAGCAGTTACTCGCCAGGCTACTACAATGAGCAGTTCTTC.

This clonotype was counted at least ten times. The chain carries TRBV20-1 and TRBJ1-1; no definite D call. The CDR3 consists of 15 residues. V was pared by 6 bases and J by 0 bases, with 17 bases between. CDR1 DFQATT and CDR2 SNEGSKA come from the germline V gene (reference sequence). Here the CDR3 DNA reads TGCAGTGCAGTGATCGGTGGAATGATGAACACTGAAGCTTTCTTT. Protein product: CSAVIGGMMNTEAFF.

This clonotype has more than one count but fewer than ten. The chain couples TRBV24-1 to TRBJ2-7, with D unresolved. The CDR3 has 12 amino acids. Trimming took off 9 bases at V and 1 base at J, with 9 bases between the two ends. Germline lookup yields CDR1 KGHDR and CDR2 SFDVKD. CDR3 residues: CATADGSYEQYF. The CDR3 region has the DNA TGTGCCACCGCGGATGGGTCCTACGAGCAGTACTTC.

This clonotype was counted many times. CDR3 nucleotides: TGCGCCAGCAGCTTGGGGGGAACTAACTATGGCTACACCTTC. Amino acids: CASSLGGTNYGYTF. J is TRBJ1-2 and V is TRBV5-1, with unresolved D. V shed 0 bases and J shed 0 bases, with 6 bases lying between them. Germline V CDR1 and CDR2: SGHRS, YFSETQ. This CDR3 comprises 14 residues.

This clonotype was recorded at least ten times. An end of the junction does not agree with germline; a read error may underlie this. The chain couples TRBV29-1 to TRBJ2-4; D is tentatively TRBD1 or TRBD2 (5 bases each). The germline gives CDR1 SQVTM, CDR2 ANQGSEA. The CDR3 covers 13 residues. The CDR3 DNA sequence: TGCAGCGTTGAGTCTCTGAAGGGGACCCCTCGACAATTC. Translation: CSVESLKGTPRQF.

This clonotype was seen only a few times. An end of the junction differs from the germline gene, which may be a read error. The chain joins TRBV20-1 to TRBJ2-5; D is undetermined. Per the germline V gene, CDR1 is DFQATT and CDR2 is SNEGSKA (reference sequence). The CDR3 consists of 14 residues. The CDR3 loop is CSARVKRTEEAQYF. The CDR3 DNA reads TGCAGTGCTAGAGTGAAGAGGACGGAAGAGGCCCAGTACTTC.

This clonotype was recorded at least ten times. The rearrangement joins TRBV5-6 to TRBJ1-1; 8 nucleotides align to TRBD1. The CDR3 contains 14 residues. Germline V gene sequence: CDR1 SGHDT, CDR2 YYEEEE. The V gene end was trimmed by 4 bases and the J gene end by 6 bases; junction bases not matched to a gene: 8. Here the CDR3 reads CASSPRTGIAEAFF. The CDR3 DNA is TGTGCCAGCAGCCCCCGGACAGGGATCGCTGAAGCTTTCTTT.

This clonotype was seen many times. The CDR3 loop reads CASSLGGTANTGELFF. As DNA, the CDR3 is TGTGCCAGCAGCTTAGGCGGTACAGCGAACACCGGGGAGCTGTTTTTT. The gene calls are TRBV7-2 and TRBJ2-2; D unresolved. The CDR3 is 16 residues long. Trimming shortened V by 1 base and J by 0 bases, and 9 bases separated the two germline ends. CDR1 is SGHTA and CDR2 is FQGNSA in the germline V gene. Filled out from reference TRBV7-2 and TRBJ2-2, the complete variable domain reads GAGVSQSPSNKVTEKGKDVELRCDPISGHTALYWYRQSLGQGLEFLIYFQGNSAPDKSGLPSDRFSAERTGGSVSTLTIQRTQQEDSAVYLCASSLGGTANTGELFFGEGSRLTVL.

This clonotype was counted only a few times. This chain connects TRBV18 to TRBJ2-5; no clear D gene. V dropped 6 bases and J dropped 2 bases, with 10 bases sitting between them. The CDR3 has 13 residues. CDR1 is KGHSH and CDR2 is LQKENI in the germline V gene. The CDR3 loop is CASSPQVQETQYF. The CDR3 bases are TGTGCCAGCTCCCCCCAGGTTCAAGAGACCCAGTACTTC.

DNA for the CDR3: TGTGCCATCAGTGCAGCTACAGGGGGCAGTGAAAAACTGTTTTTT. It translates to CAISAATGGSEKLFF. This chain connects TRBV10-3 to TRBJ1-4; TRBD1 matches 9 bases. Trimming at V came to 4 bases and at J to 7 bases, leaving 7 bases not matched to a gene. The CDR3 totals 15 residues. Looked up from germline, CDR1 is ENHRY and CDR2 is SYGVKD.

This clonotype was found many times. The chain employs TRBV12-3 or TRBV12-4 and TRBJ1-1; D gene uncertain. Trimming took off 6 bases at V and 5 bases at J, with 10 bases between the two ends. The CDR3 is made up of 12 amino acids. The CDR3 DNA follows: TGTGCCAGCAGGATAGGTTCTACTGAAGCTTTCTTT. This translates into CASRIGSTEAFF.

In this sample, this clonotype turned up many times. The chain joins TRBV20-1 to TRBJ2-5; D gene uncertain. The CDR3 sequence is 14 residues long. Germline V lookup: CDR1 DFQATT, CDR2 SNEGSKA (reference sequence). The V end lost 0 bases, the J end lost 1 base, and 9 bases lay between the germline ends. The CDR3 sequence: CSARDGQSQETQYF. CDR3 in DNA: TGCAGTGCTAGAGATGGGCAGAGCCAAGAGACCCAGTACTTC.

The chain uses TRBV6-1 and TRBJ1-1; no definite D call. CDR1 and CDR2 (germline): MNHNS, SASEGT. The V end lost 4 bases, the J end lost 5 bases, and 14 bases lay between the germline ends. CDR3 length equals 14 residues. CDR3: CASSGSRGVTEAFF. The CDR3 bases are TGTGCCAGCAGTGGTTCGCGTGGGGTAACTGAAGCTTTCTTT.

This clonotype was counted only a few times. This chain uses TRBV20-1 with TRBJ2-3; D unresolved. The germline CDR1 and CDR2 sequences are DFQATT and SNEGSKA (reference sequence). The length of the CDR3 is 11 residues. The CDR3 region has the DNA TGCAGCCCGCCCATAGGGGATACGCAGTATTTT. Amino acids: CSPPIGDTQYF.

In its sample, this clonotype was seen a few times. The chain couples TRBV12-3 or TRBV12-4 to TRBJ2-1; D remains ambiguous. The CDR3 loop spans 14 amino acids. Trimming took 6 bases from V and 5 from J, leaving 14 bases between them. In nucleotides, the CDR3 is TGTGCCAGCAGCGAGGCTATAGGGAACAATGAGCAGTTCTTC. Translated: CASSEAIGNNEQFF.

This clonotype has ten or more counts. This rearrangement joins TRBV25-1 to TRBJ2-3; D possibly corresponds to TRBD1 (7 bases). The CDR3 loop spans 13 amino acids. V lost 4 bases, J lost 5 bases, and 10 bases lay in between. Germline V gene data show CDR1 as MGHDK and CDR2 as SYGVNS. CDR3 in amino acids: CASSVQGGDTQYF. The CDR3 bases are TGTGCCAGCAGTGTCCAGGGGGGAGATACGCAGTATTTT.

This clonotype was seen many times. The chain is built from TRBV20-1 and TRBJ2-7, with 8 bases identical to TRBD2. CDR3 size: 13 residues. CDR1 is DFQATT and CDR2 is SNEGSKA in the germline V gene (reference sequence). J was trimmed by 3 bases and V by 3 bases; bases with no gene match: 4. The CDR3 loop reads CSASLLAGYEQYF. DNA of the CDR3: TGCAGTGCTAGTCTGCTAGCGGGCTACGAGCAGTACTTC.

This clonotype came up many times. The V gene is TRBV5-1, the J gene TRBJ1-5; D perhaps matches TRBD1 (5 bases). Germline V lookup: CDR1 SGHRS, CDR2 YFSETQ. The CDR3 covers 15 residues. Trimming left V 0 bases short and J 2 bases short, with 9 bases between. CDR3 sequence: CASSLEGFGNQPQHF. The CDR3 nucleotides read TGCGCCAGCAGCTTGGAGGGGTTCGGCAATCAGCCCCAGCATTTT.

This clonotype was picked up many times. The J gene is TRBJ2-7, the V gene TRBV5-6; TRBD2 aligns across 7 bases. This CDR3 is built from 16 residues. V shed 2 bases, J shed 0 bases, and the junction held 8 bases outside the gene matches. Germline values: CDR1 SGHDT, CDR2 YYEEEE. The CDR3 loop reads CASSFRLPGGSYEQYF. CDR3 sequence (DNA): TGTGCCAGCAGCTTTCGTCTCCCGGGGGGCTCCTACGAGCAGTACTTC.

Ten or more counts support this clonotype. J is TRBJ1-2 and V is TRBV28; TRBD1 matches 7 bases. Losses at the gene ends were 10 bases for V and 1 base for J; bases not matched to a gene: 9. CDR3 length equals 14 residues. Germline assignment: CDR1 MDHEN and CDR2 SYDVKM. In DNA form, the CDR3 reads TGTGCCACCCTCACAGGGGAGGGTAACTATGGCTACACCTTC. Translating it yields CATLTGEGNYGYTF.

This clonotype showed up many times. This chain connects TRBV6-5 to TRBJ1-3, with D hard to call. CDR3 size: 14 residues. Trimming removed 4 bases from V and 3 bases from J, with 10 bases in between. Germline V CDR1 and CDR2: MNHEY, SVGAGI. CDR3 protein: CASSSRGGGNTIYF. Written as DNA, the CDR3 is TGTGCCAGCAGTTCGCGTGGAGGTGGAAACACCATATATTTT.